This TCR beta chain was documented in a study of cytomegalovirus exposure and HLA in healthy donors. The PCR used 60 Vbeta and 13 Jbeta primers. TCRdb's copy holds only in-frame clones and misses some; the assay was immunoSEQ multiplex PCR. Of hundreds of thousands of clones listed, 75% are singletons. Germline V CDR1 and CDR2: SGHVS, FNYEAQ. The ends lost 5 bases at V and 7 bases at J; junction bases unmatched: 7. The CDR3 runs to 14 residues. Study conclusions and caveats: CMV serostatus was the only recorded immune exposure for donors. Reported findings show TCR beta sequences accurately forecast HLA-A and HLA-B alleles in most subjects.

Of note for this clone: Antigen unknown.

This chain uses TRBV7-6 with TRBJ1-5, with 8 bases lining up with TRBD1. Sample: PBMCs. The TCR was taken from a woman in her 30s in good health and CMV-seronegative. The CDR3 loop reads CASSQGQGRQPQHF. CDR3 coding DNA: TGTGCCAGCAGCCAAGGACAGGGAAGACAGCCCCAGCATTTT.